The source of this T cell receptor (beta chain) is a study of B cell selection in AIRE deficiency. Study-wide findings and caveats: About a third of healthy-shared Treg sequences were found among patient Tconv cells.

Only in-frame clones appear in the TCRdb table, and some are missing; sequencing was by immunoSEQ multiplex PCR. Found here are fewer than 30,000 clones, almost 98% of them singletons; the top ten hold 0.2% to 0.25%. CD4+CD127+ cells were sorted as the conventional CD4 T cells. To note about this clone: Its antigen remains unknown.

V was shortened by 7 bases and J by 5 bases, with 19 bases between the two germline ends. The germline V gene encodes CDR1 SGHDT and CDR2 YYEEEE. CDR3 size: 15 residues. The TCR originated in a human donor with AIRE deficiency. Sequenced input: conventional CD4+ T cells sorted from PBMCs. The chain is built from TRBV5-6 and TRBJ2-1, with unresolved D. CDR3 sequence reads: CASSKSLLSHNEQFF. In DNA form, the CDR3 reads TGTGCCAGCTCTAAGTCCCTCTTGTCCCACAATGAGCAGTTCTTC.